The clone carrying this T cell receptor beta chain was observed at least ten times. Its antigen is unknown. Germline V gene lookup returns CDR1 LGHNA and CDR2 YSLEER. Trimming removed 2 bases from V and 6 bases from J, with 8 bases in between. CDR3 size: 13 residues. This entry is derived from a study of blood T cells in healthy people across ages. Points from the study as a whole: It was held that the diversity estimates obtained from one million T cells were underestimates.

For the second PCR, which ran for about 6 to 11 cycles, a sample-barcoded 5' primer and a J-beta primer mix were used. In TCRdb, the 5' RACE reads were re-called with MiXCR into one record per CDR3 protein. The data contain 800,000 to 950,000 distinct CDR3 sequences, about 36% of them singletons. V is TRBV4-3 and J is TRBJ2-1, with D unresolved. Material: blood. The TCR was taken from a man aged 18 to 30 in good health. CDR3 residues: CASSQQTGNEQFF. In DNA, the CDR3 is TGCGCCAGCAGCCAACAGACCGGCAATGAGCAGTTCTTC.